This T cell receptor (beta chain) was retrieved from a study of OX40 agonist ivuxolimab in advanced cancers. Turning to this clone: Antigen specificity is unknown.

General study findings and limits: Clonal expansion by week 6 occurred in CD4+ and CD8+ blood T cells (at 0.1 to 3.0 mg/kg). Undetermined was the antigen specificity of the expanded peripheral T cells.

Measured with immunoSEQ multiplex PCR; TCRdb has only the in-frame clones, and not every one. The data hold over 55,000 clones, with 90% to 95% observed a single time. This receptor was identified in an adult with an advanced solid tumor such as melanoma, head and neck, liver or kidney cancer. The sample here was CD4+ or CD8+ T cells sorted from blood, taken in a trial of the OX40 agonist ivuxolimab.

The CDR3 region is CASSGQGDYEQYF. The CDR3 bases are TGCGCCAGCAGCGGACAGGGGGACTACGAGCAGTACTTC. The chain joins TRBV5-1 to TRBJ2-7; 10 bases are a match to TRBD1. The CDR3 is made up of 13 amino acids. J gave up 3 bases and V 4 bases, and 1 base lay outside the gene matches. CDR1 is SGHRS and CDR2 is YFSETQ in the germline V gene.